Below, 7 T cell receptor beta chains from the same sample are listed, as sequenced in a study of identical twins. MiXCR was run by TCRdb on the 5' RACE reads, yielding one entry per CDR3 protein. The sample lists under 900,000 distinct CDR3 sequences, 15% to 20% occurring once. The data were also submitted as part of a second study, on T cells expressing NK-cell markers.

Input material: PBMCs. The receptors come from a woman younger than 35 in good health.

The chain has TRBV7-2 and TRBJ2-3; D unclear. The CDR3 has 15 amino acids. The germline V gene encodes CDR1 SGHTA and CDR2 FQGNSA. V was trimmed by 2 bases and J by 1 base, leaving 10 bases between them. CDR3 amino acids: CASSLRQKGTDTQYF. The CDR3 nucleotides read TGTGCCAGCAGCTTAAGGCAGAAGGGCACAGATACGCAGTATTTT.

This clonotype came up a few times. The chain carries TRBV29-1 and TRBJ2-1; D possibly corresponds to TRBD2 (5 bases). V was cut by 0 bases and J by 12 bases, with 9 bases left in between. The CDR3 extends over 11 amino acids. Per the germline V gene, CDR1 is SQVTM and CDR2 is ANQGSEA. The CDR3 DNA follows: TGCAGCGTTGAAGATTTAGGAGGGCAGTTCTTC. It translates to CSVEDLGGQFF.

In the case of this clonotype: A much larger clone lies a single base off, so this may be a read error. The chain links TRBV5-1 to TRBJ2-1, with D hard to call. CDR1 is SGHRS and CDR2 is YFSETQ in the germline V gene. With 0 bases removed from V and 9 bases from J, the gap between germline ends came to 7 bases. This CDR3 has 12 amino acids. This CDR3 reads CASSLEWGEQFF. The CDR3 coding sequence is TGCGCCAGCAGCTTGGAATGGGGTGAGCAGTTCTTC.

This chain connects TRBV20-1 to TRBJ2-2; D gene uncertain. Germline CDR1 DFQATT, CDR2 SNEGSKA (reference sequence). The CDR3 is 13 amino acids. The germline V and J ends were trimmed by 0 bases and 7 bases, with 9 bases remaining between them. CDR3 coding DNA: TGCAGTGCTAGAGATAGAAGGGTCGGGGAGCTGTTTTTT. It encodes CSARDRRVGELFF.

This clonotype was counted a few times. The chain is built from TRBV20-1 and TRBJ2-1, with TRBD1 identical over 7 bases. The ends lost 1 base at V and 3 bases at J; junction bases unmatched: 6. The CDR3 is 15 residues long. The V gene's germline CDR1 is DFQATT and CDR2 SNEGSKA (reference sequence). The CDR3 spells CSARGLGQNYNEQFF. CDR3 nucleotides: TGCAGTGCTAGAGGCCTGGGACAGAACTACAATGAGCAGTTCTTC.

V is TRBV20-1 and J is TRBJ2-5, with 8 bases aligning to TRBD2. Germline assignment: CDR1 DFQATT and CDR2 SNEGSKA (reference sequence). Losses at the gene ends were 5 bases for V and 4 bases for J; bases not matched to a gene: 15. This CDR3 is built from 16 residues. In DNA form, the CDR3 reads TGCAGTGCTGAGGGGAGGACTAGCTCGGCTTCAGAGACCCAGTACTTC. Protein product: CSAEGRTSSASETQYF.

The CDR3 loop is CASSFRRGPEYEQYF. The CDR3 bases are TGCGCCAGCAGCTTCCGAAGGGGGCCCGAGTACGAGCAGTACTTC. V is TRBV5-1 and J is TRBJ2-7; TRBD1 agrees at 7 bases. Germline values: CDR1 SGHRS, CDR2 YFSETQ. The CDR3 covers 15 residues. V shed 2 bases, J shed 4 bases, and the junction held 9 bases outside the gene matches.